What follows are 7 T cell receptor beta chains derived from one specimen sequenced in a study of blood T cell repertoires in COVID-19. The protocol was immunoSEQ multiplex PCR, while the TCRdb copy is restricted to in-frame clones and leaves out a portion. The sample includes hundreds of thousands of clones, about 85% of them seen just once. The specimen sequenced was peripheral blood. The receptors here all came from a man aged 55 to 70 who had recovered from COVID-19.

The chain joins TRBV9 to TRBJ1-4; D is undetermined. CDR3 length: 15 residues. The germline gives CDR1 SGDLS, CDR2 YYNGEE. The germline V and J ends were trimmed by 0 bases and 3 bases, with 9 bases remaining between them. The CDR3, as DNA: TGTGCCAGCAGCGTAGTTGGGCAGCCTAATGAAAAACTGTTTTTT. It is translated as CASSVVGQPNEKLFF.

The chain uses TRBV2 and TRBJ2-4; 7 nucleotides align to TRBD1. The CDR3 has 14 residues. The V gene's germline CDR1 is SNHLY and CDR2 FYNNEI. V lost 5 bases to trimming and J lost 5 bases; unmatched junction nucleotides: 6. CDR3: CASSKDRFQNIQYF. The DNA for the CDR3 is TGTGCCAGCAGTAAGGACAGGTTCCAAAACATTCAGTACTTC.

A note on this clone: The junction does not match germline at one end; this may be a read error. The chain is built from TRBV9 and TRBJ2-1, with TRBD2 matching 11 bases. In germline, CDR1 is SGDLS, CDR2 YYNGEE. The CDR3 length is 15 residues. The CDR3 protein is CASTVLAGAPNEQFF. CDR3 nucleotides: TGTGCCAGCACCGTACTAGCGGGGGCCCCCAATGAGCAGTTCTTC.

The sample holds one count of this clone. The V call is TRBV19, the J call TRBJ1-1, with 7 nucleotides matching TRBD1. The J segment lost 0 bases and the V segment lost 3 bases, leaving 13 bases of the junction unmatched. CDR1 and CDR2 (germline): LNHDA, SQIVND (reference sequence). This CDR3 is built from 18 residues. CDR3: CASSIGNLVGGLNTEAFF. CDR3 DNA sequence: TGTGCCAGTAGTATTGGAAATTTGGTAGGGGGCCTGAACACTGAAGCTTTCTTT.

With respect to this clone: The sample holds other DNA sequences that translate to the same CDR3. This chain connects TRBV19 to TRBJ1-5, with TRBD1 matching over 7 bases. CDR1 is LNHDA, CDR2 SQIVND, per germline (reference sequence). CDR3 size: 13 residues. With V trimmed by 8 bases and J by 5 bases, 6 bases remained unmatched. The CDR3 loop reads CASSQGRDQPQHF. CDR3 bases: TGTGCCAGTTCACAGGGGCGTGATCAGCCCCAGCATTTT.

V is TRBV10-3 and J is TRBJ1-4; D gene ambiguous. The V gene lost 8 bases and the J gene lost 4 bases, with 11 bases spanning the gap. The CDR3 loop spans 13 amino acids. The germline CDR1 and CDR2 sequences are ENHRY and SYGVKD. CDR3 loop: CAIAGGLNEKLFF. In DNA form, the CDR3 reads TGTGCCATCGCAGGTGGGCTTAATGAAAAACTGTTTTTT.

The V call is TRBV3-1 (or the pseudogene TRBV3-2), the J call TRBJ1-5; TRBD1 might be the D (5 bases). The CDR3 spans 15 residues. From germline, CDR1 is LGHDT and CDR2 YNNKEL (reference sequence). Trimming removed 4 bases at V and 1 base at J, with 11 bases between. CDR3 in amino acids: CASSRGESSNQPQHF. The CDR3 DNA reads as TGTGCCAGCAGCCGGGGGGAGTCGAGCAATCAGCCCCAGCATTTT.